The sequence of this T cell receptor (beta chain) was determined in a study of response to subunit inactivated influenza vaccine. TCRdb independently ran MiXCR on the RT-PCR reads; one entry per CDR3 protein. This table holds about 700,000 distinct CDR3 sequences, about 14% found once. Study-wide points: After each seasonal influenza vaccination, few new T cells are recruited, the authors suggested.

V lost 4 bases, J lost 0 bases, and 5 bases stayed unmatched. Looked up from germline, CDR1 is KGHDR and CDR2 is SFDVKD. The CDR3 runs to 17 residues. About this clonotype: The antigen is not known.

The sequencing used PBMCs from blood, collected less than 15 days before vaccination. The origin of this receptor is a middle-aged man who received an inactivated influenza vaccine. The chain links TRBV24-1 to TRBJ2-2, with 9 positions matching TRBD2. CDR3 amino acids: CATSDLLAGPNTGELFF. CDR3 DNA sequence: TGTGCCACCAGTGACTTACTAGCGGGCCCGAACACCGGGGAGCTGTTTTTT.